Described below is a single T cell receptor (beta chain) sequence and its context. Naive CD8 cells, CD45RO-negative and positively selected for CCR7, excluded terminally differentiated effector memory CD45RA+ cells. Per the germline V gene, CDR1 is WSHSY and CDR2 is SAAADI. CDR3 length: 16 residues. V lost 2 bases and J lost 2, with 13 bases in between. This sample was taken from a study of shared clonotypes between healthy human individuals. Generated by immunoSEQ multiplex PCR, the TCRdb table keeps only in-frame clones and is missing some. The sample consists of approximately 2,200,000 clones, approximately 94% of them appearing once.

Sequenced material: naive CD8+ T cells from PBMCs. This chain uses TRBV10-2 with TRBJ1-5, with no clear D. The TCR was taken from a man between 18 and 29 years old in good health. Some clones in this sample may be carry-over from other donors' samples. CDR3 sequence: CASSEKNWQGNQPQHF. The DNA of the CDR3 is TGCGCCAGCAGTGAGAAAAATTGGCAGGGCAATCAGCCCCAGCATTTT.